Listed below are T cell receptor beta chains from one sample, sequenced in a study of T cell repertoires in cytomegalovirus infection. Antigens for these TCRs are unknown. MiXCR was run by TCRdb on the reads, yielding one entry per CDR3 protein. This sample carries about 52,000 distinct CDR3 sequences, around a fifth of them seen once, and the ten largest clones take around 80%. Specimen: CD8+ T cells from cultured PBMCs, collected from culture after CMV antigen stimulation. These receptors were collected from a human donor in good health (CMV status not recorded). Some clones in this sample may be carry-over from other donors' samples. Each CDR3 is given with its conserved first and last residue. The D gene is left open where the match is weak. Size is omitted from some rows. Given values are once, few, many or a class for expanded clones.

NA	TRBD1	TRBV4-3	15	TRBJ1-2	CASSPGQDPHYGYTF	TGCGCCAGCAGCCCAGGACAGGACCCTCACTATGGCTACACCTTC
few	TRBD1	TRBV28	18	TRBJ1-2	CASSFFGRGQGANYGYTF	TGTGCCAGCAGTTTCTTCGGCAGAGGACAGGGAGCTAACTATGGCTACACCTTC
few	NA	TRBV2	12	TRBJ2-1	CANHPSYNEQFF	TGTGCCAATCACCCCTCCTACAATGAGCAGTTCTTC
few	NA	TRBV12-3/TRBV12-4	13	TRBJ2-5	CASSFQPRETQYF	TGTGCCAGCAGTTTCCAGCCTCGGGAGACCCAGTACTTC
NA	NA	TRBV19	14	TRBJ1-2	CASSIKGVNYGYTF	TGTGCCAGTAGTATTAAGGGAGTTAACTATGGCTACACCTTC
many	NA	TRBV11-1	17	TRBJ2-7	CASSLGRATDFRYEQYF	TGTGCCAGCAGCCTGGGACGGGCCACGGATTTTAGGTACGAGCAGTACTTC
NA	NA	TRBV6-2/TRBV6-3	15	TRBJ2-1	CASRHPSGAGNEQFF	TGTGCCAGCAGGCACCCTTCAGGGGCGGGCAATGAGCAGTTCTTC
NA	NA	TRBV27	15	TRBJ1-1	CASSPTLDRNTEAFF	TGTGCCAGCAGTCCCACCCTGGACAGGAACACTGAAGCTTTCTTT
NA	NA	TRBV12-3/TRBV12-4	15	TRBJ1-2	CASSLAAETNYGYTF	TGTGCCAGCAGTTTAGCGGCAGAGACTAACTATGGCTACACCTTC
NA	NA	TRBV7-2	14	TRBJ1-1	CASSPSRANTEAFF	TGTGCCAGCAGCCCGTCTAGAGCGAACACTGAAGCTTTCTTT
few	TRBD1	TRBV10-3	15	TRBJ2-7	CAISDPGQLLYEQYF	TGTGCCATCAGTGATCCGGGACAGCTTTTATACGAGCAGTACTTC
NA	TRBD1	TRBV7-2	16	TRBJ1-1	CASSLKGDRALTEAFF	TGTGCCAGCAGCTTAAAGGGGGACAGAGCTCTCACTGAAGCTTTCTTT
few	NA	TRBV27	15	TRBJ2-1	CASSSPPFSYNEQFF	TGTGCCAGCAGTTCCCCCCCATTCTCCTACAATGAGCAGTTCTTC
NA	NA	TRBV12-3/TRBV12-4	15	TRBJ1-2	CASSPGLIANYGYTF	TGTGCCAGCAGTCCGGGCCTAATAGCTAACTATGGCTACACCTTC
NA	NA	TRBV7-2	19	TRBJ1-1	CASSPRGLGLRTENTEAFF	TGTGCCAGCAGCCCGAGGGGGTTAGGTCTAAGGACAGAGAACACTGAAGCTTTCTTT
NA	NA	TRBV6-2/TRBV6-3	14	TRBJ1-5	CASSYSNSNQPQHF	TGTGCCAGCAGTTACTCTAACAGCAATCAGCCCCAGCATTTT
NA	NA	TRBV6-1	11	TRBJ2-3	CASEGQDTQYF	TGTGCCAGCGAGGGGCAAGATACGCAGTATTTT
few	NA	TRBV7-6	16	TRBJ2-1	CASSRRGGDSYNEQFF	TGTGCCAGCAGCCGCCGAGGTGGTGACTCCTACAATGAGCAGTTCTTC